The rows below give T cell receptor beta chains drawn from one sample of a study of blood T cell repertoires in COVID-19. The repertoire was sequenced with immunoSEQ multiplex PCR; TCRdb's copy has only in-frame clones and lacks some. Among fewer than 250,000 clones listed, under 90% were seen once. The sequenced sample was PBMCs or T cells enriched from blood (not recorded which). These receptors all stem from a woman in her thirties or forties who had been exposed to COVID-19. Both conserved end residues are part of each CDR3. Fields, in order: V gene, D gene, clone size, J gene, CDR3 DNA, CDR3 protein. D genes are given only for firm matches. Size tells how often a clone was seen (once, few, many) or the class of an expanded clone, and some rows leave it out.

TRBV13	.	.	TRBJ2-1	TGTGCCAGCAGCTTATTGAGTAACGATGAGCAGTTCTTC	CASSLLSNDEQFF
TRBV5-1	.	.	TRBJ1-1	TGCGCCAGCAGCTTGGTGGAGAGGAACACTGAAGCTTTCTTT	CASSLVERNTEAFF
TRBV5-1	TRBD1	once	TRBJ2-2	TGCGCCACCAACGACAGGGCTGGCACCGGGGAGCTGTTTTTT	CATNDRAGTGELFF
TRBV19	TRBD1	.	TRBJ1-5	TGTGCCAGTAGTGGGACAGGGGGGAATCAGCCCCAGCATTTT	CASSGTGGNQPQHF
TRBV19	TRBD2	.	TRBJ2-1	TGTGCCGTCAGCGGGAGCTCCTACAATGAGCAGTTCTTC	CAVSGSSYNEQFF
TRBV7-9	.	.	TRBJ1-1	TGTGCCAGCAGCTCCCCCTCGACTCGGGCTGAAGCTTTCTTT	CASSSPSTRAEAFF
TRBV6-6	.	.	TRBJ2-5	TGTGCCAGCAGTCCTTCCAACCCGGCGGCAGAAGAGACCCAGTACTTC	CASSPSNPAAEETQYF
TRBV19	.	.	TRBJ1-1	TGTGCCAGTAGTATAGATGAGGGGGTCAAGACTGAAGCTTTCTTT	CASSIDEGVKTEAFF
TRBV7-9	TRBD1	.	TRBJ1-6	TGTGCCAGCAGTAGGGACAGTTCACCCCTCCACTTT	CASSRDSSPLHF
TRBV2	TRBD1	.	TRBJ2-7	TGTGCCAGCAGGCCCGGGACAGGAACCTACGAGCAGTACTTC	CASRPGTGTYEQYF
TRBV19	TRBD1	.	TRBJ1-2	TGTGCCAGTACCCTTACTCCTCTCGGGACAGGTGGCGGCTACACCTTC	CASTLTPLGTGGGYTF
TRBV4-2	TRBD1	.	TRBJ1-2	TGTGCCAGCAGCCAAGAAAGGGGGCTTGGCTACACCTTC	CASSQERGLGYTF
TRBV7-3	TRBD1	.	TRBJ2-2	TGTGCCAGCAGCTCTCAGGGGGCCGGGGAGCTGTTTTTT	CASSSQGAGELFF
TRBV4-2	TRBD2	.	TRBJ2-4	TGTGCCAGCAGCCAGGACCTTCGGGGGGATCAGGCCAAAAACATTCAGTACTTC	CASSQDLRGDQAKNIQYF
TRBV4-3	.	.	TRBJ1-5	TGCGCCAGCAGCCAAGAGTCGGCAGGGATATATAGCAATCAGCCCCAGCATTTT	CASSQESAGIYSNQPQHF
TRBV15	.	.	TRBJ1-1	TGTGCCACCAGCAGAGAAGGGGGAGAAGCTTTCTTT	CATSREGGEAFF
TRBV28	TRBD2	.	TRBJ2-5	TGTGCCAGCAGTCCGCCGGGGGGATACGAGACCCAGTACTTC	CASSPPGGYETQYF
TRBV9	.	.	TRBJ1-2	TGTGCCAGCAGCGAGGGGGGGTCCCTGATCTATGGCTACACCTTC	CASSEGGSLIYGYTF
TRBV4-2	TRBD1	few	TRBJ1-3	TGTGCCAGCAGCCGAGAGGGGGCGGAAGGAAACACCATATATTTT	CASSREGAEGNTIYF
TRBV3-1/TRBV3-2	TRBD2	.	TRBJ2-2	TGTGCCAGCAGTCTAGCGGGGGGGCTCGGGGAGCTGTTTTTT	CASSLAGGLGELFF
TRBV9	.	.	TRBJ2-7	TGTGCCAGCAGCCCGACTTCCGGAAACTACGAGCAGTACTTC	CASSPTSGNYEQYF
TRBV5-1	.	.	TRBJ1-2	TGCGCCAGCAGCTTGACACAAGGTGGAGGGTCTGCCTATGGCTACACCTTC	CASSLTQGGGSAYGYTF
TRBV7-6	.	.	TRBJ1-2	TGTGCCAGCAGCTTAGCGGGGAGTGGCTACACCTTC	CASSLAGSGYTF